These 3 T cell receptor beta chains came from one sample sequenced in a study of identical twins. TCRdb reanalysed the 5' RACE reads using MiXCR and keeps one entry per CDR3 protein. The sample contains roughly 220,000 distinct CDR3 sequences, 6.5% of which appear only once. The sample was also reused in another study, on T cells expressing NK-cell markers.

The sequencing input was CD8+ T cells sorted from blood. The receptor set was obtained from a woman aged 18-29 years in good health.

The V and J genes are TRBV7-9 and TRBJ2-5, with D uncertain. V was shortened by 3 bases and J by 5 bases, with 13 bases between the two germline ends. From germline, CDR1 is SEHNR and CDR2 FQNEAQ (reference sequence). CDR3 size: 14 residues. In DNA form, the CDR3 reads TGTGCCAGCAGCTTTTCGCAGTATGGGGAGACCCAGTACTTC. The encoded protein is CASSFSQYGETQYF.

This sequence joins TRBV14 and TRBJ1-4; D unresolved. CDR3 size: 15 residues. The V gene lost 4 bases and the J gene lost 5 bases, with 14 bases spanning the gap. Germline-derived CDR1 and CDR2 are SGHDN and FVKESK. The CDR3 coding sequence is TGTGCCAGCAGCCTGTTTAATCCGGGGAATGAAAAACTGTTTTTT. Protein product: CASSLFNPGNEKLFF.

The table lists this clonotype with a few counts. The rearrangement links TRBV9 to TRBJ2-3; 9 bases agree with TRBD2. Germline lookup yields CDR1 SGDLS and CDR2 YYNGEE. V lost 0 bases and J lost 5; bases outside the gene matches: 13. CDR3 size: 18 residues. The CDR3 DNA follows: TGTGCCAGCAGCGTAGAGGGGAGACTAGCGGCGCACGGAGATACGCAGTATTTT. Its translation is CASSVEGRLAAHGDTQYF. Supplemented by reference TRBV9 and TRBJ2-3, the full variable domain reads DSGVTQTPKHLITATGQRVTLRCSPRSGDLSVYWYQQSLDQGLQFLIQYYNGEERAKGNILERFSAQQFPDLHSELNLSSLELGDSALYFCASSVEGRLAAHGDTQYFGPGTRLTVL.